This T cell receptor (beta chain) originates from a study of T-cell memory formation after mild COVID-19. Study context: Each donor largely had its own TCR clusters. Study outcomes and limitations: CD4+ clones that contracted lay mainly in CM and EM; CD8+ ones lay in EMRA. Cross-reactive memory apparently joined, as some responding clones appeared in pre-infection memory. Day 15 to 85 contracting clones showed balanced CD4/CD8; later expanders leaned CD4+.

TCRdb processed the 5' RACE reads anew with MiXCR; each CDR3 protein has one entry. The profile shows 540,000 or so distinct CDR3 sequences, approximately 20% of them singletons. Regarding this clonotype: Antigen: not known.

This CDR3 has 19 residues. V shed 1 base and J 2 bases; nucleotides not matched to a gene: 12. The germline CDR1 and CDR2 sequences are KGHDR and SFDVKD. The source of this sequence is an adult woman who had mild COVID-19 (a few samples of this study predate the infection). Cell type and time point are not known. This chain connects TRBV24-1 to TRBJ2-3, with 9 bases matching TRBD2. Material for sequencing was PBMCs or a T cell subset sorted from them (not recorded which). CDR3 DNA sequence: TGTGCCACCAGTGATTTTCCGATCCAGCGGGAGGACCCCACAGATACGCAGTATTTT. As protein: CATSDFPIQREDPTDTQYF.